Listed below are T cell receptor beta chains from one sample, sequenced in a study of T and B cells in COVID-19 patients. TCRdb re-called the multiplex PCR reads with MiXCR, one entry per CDR3 protein. The table shows 6,000 to 9,000 distinct CDR3 sequences, with roughly 25% occurring only once. The sample taken for sequencing was blood. All receptors derive from a human donor with active COVID-19. Both conserved end residues are part of each CDR3. A D gene is named only where the DNA matches it firmly. Clone size, where shown, is once, few, many, or a class for clones that have expanded.

J | V | size | D | CDR3 | DNA
TRBJ1-6 | TRBV6-1 | medium-sized | - | CASSQGNSPLHF | TGTGCCAGCAGCCAGGGTAATTCACCCCTCCACTTT
TRBJ2-3 | TRBV29-1 | - | TRBD1 | CSVGQGAPYTQYF | TGCAGCGTGGGACAGGGGGCTCCTTATACGCAGTATTTT
TRBJ2-7 | TRBV19 | medium-sized | - | CASSISFEAGYEQYF | TGTGCCAGTAGTATAAGTTTCGAGGCGGGGTACGAGCAGTACTTC
TRBJ2-4 | TRBV12-3/TRBV12-4 | - | - | CASAGSGAKNIQYF | TGTGCCAGCGCAGGGTCCGGGGCCAAAAACATTCAGTACTTC
TRBJ2-1 | TRBV12-3/TRBV12-4 | - | TRBD2 | CASGLTSGEDNEQFF | TGTGCCAGCGGACTGACTAGCGGGGAGGACAATGAGCAGTTCTTC
TRBJ2-1 | TRBV5-5 | - | TRBD1 | CASSLGQETYNEQFF | TGTGCCAGCAGCCTCGGACAGGAAACCTACAATGAGCAGTTCTTC
TRBJ2-3 | TRBV7-9 | - | - | CASSLWAGGGPGSTDTQYF | TGTGCCAGCAGCTTGTGGGCAGGGGGAGGGCCAGGGAGCACAGATACGCAGTATTTT
TRBJ2-1 | TRBV29-1 | large | TRBD1 | CSALDRVRNEQFF | TGCAGCGCCTTGGACAGGGTGCGGAATGAGCAGTTCTTC
TRBJ2-1 | TRBV10-3 | - | - | CAISEYNEQFF | TGTGCCATCAGTGAGTACAATGAGCAGTTCTTC
TRBJ2-5 | TRBV19 | medium-sized | TRBD1 | CASKEGGGQETQYF | TGTGCCAGTAAGGAAGGGGGCGGACAAGAGACCCAGTACTTC